Below, 15 T cell receptor beta chains from the same sample are listed, as sequenced in a study of blood T cell repertoires in COVID-19. TCRdb's copy holds only in-frame clones and misses some; the assay was immunoSEQ multiplex PCR. This table has about 260,000 clones, 82% appearing once. Input material: peripheral blood. The source of these receptors is a woman of 80 years or more with acute or convalescent COVID-19.

This chain uses TRBV2 with TRBJ1-2; 9 nucleotides line up with TRBD1. Germline V gene lookup returns CDR1 SNHLY and CDR2 FYNNEI. The CDR3 covers 12 residues. V trimming: 6 bases; J trimming: 8 bases; junction bases outside the gene matches: 4. CDR3 sequence: CASRRQGGGYTF. The CDR3, as DNA: TGTGCCAGCAGGCGACAGGGGGGAGGCTACACCTTC.

V and J are TRBV6-1 and TRBJ1-5; 7 nucleotides line up with TRBD1. Trimming at V came to 2 bases and at J to 4 bases, leaving 8 bases not matched to a gene. CDR3 size: 16 residues. Germline V gene data show CDR1 as MNHNS and CDR2 as SASEGT. The CDR3 protein is CASSERRGQWNQPQHF. As DNA, the CDR3 is TGTGCCAGCAGTGAAAGGAGGGGGCAATGGAATCAGCCCCAGCATTTT.

The J gene is TRBJ1-1, the V gene TRBV6-6; tentative D call: TRBD1 (5 bases). The CDR3 runs to 15 residues. Germline loops: CDR1 MNHNY, CDR2 SVGAGI (reference sequence). V was trimmed by 7 bases and J by 0 bases, leaving 15 bases between them. The CDR3 DNA reads as TGTGCCAGCAACGAGGGAGGGGCAATGAACACTGAAGCTTTCTTT. It codes for CASNEGGAMNTEAFF.

The chain combines TRBV5-5 with TRBJ1-4; 8 positions match TRBD1. The CDR3 contains 14 residues. The germline V gene encodes CDR1 SGHKS and CDR2 YYEKEE (reference sequence). With 5 bases clipped from V and 8 bases from J, the junction kept 8 bases outside the gene matches. This CDR3 reads CASSLTGDGEKLFF. For the CDR3, the DNA is TGTGCCAGCAGTCTGACAGGGGATGGGGAAAAACTGTTTTTT.

This clone was seen a few times. The chain combines TRBV4-1 with TRBJ2-1, with TRBD2 as a possible D gene (5 bases). The CDR3 loop spans 14 amino acids. Germline V gene sequence: CDR1 MGHRA, CDR2 YSYEKL. The V gene lost 4 bases and the J gene lost 7 bases, with 14 bases spanning the gap. The CDR3 protein is CASSPGVGWNEQFF. DNA for the CDR3: TGCGCCAGCAGCCCCGGGGTTGGGTGGAATGAGCAGTTCTTC.

The genes are TRBV28 and TRBJ1-5; TRBD1 matches 7 bases. Trimming took 6 bases from V and 3 from J; bases not matched to a gene: 8. The CDR3 runs to 15 residues. Germline CDR1 is MDHEN and CDR2 is SYDVKM. CDR3 protein: CASSLRDSPNQPQHF. The CDR3, as DNA: TGTGCCAGCAGCCTTAGGGACAGCCCCAATCAGCCCCAGCATTTT. The full variable domain, completed using reference TRBV28 and TRBJ1-5, is DVKVTQSSRYLVKRTGEKVFLECVQDMDHENMFWYRQDPGLGLRLIYFSYDVKMKEKGDIPEGYSVSREKKERFSLILESASTNQTSMYLCASSLRDSPNQPQHFGDGTRLSIL.

V is TRBV19 and J is TRBJ2-5; 10 bases fit TRBD1. The CDR3 is made up of 15 amino acids. The germline V gene has CDR1 LNHDA and CDR2 SQIVND (reference sequence). J gave up 5 bases and V 5 bases, and 8 bases lay outside the gene matches. CDR3 amino acids: CASSPRGQGRETQYF. CDR3 DNA: TGTGCCAGTAGTCCACGGGGACAGGGGAGGGAGACCCAGTACTTC.

The chain uses TRBV27 and TRBJ1-2; D may be TRBD1 (5 bases). Trimming removed 6 bases from V and 4 bases from J, with 18 bases in between. Germline CDR1 and CDR2: MNHEY and SMNVEV (reference sequence). The CDR3 runs 15 residues. The CDR3 region is CASRYVGGAVYGYTF. The CDR3 nucleotides read TGTGCCAGCAGATACGTAGGAGGGGCGGTCTATGGCTACACCTTC.

This clone was counted between two and nine times. The V call is TRBV18, the J call TRBJ2-3; D might be TRBD1 (5 bases). The CDR3 is 15 residues long. Germline CDR1 reads KGHSH; CDR2 reads LQKENI. Trimming pared 0 bases from V and 0 bases from J, leaving 7 bases between. Here the CDR3 DNA reads TGTGCCAGCTCACCACCGACAGCTAGCACAGATACGCAGTATTTT. Translated: CASSPPTASTDTQYF. The complete variable domain, with remaining parts taken from reference TRBV18 and TRBJ2-3, reads NAGVMQNPRHLVRRRGQEARLRCSPMKGHSHVYWYRQLPEEGLKFMVYLQKENIIDESGMPKERFSAEFPKEGPSILRIQQVVRGDSAAYFCASSPPTASTDTQYFGPGTRLTVL.

The chain couples TRBV5-1 to TRBJ2-7; possibly TRBD2 for D (6 bases). The CDR3 is 15 residues long. V lost 2 bases and J lost 6, with 18 bases in between. CDR1 and CDR2 from the germline V gene are SGHRS and YFSETQ. The CDR3 DNA reads as TGCGCCAGCAGCTTTTTATCGGGAGTTTGGGGCGAGCAGTACTTC. Its protein is CASSFLSGVWGEQYF.

This chain connects TRBV2 to TRBJ1-1, with 9 nucleotides matching TRBD1. Germline V gives CDR1 SNHLY, CDR2 FYNNEI. Trimming cost V 6 bases and J 3 bases; bases outside gene matches: 8. The CDR3 has 15 residues. The CDR3 here is CASSRQGVGHTEAFF. In DNA form, the CDR3 reads TGTGCCAGCAGCCGACAGGGGGTCGGTCACACTGAAGCTTTCTTT.

The J gene is TRBJ1-5, the V gene TRBV28; weak D call: TRBD1 (6 bases). This CDR3 comprises 16 residues. Germline V CDR1 and CDR2: MDHEN, SYDVKM. The V and J ends lost 2 bases and 0 bases respectively, with 11 bases between them. This CDR3 is CASSLTGQLSNQPQHF. The CDR3 bases are TGTGCCAGCAGTTTAACTGGACAGCTTAGCAATCAGCCCCAGCATTTT.

The sample holds one count of this clone. At one of its ends the junction is not consistent with the germline gene, which may arise from a read error. The chain joins TRBV28 to TRBJ2-7; D may be TRBD2 (7 bases). CDR3 size: 13 residues. Germline CDR1 MDHEN, CDR2 SYDVKM. Here the CDR3 reads CASISGTSFEQYF. The CDR3 DNA is TGTGCCAGCATCAGCGGGACATCCTTCGAGCAGTACTTC.

The chain recombines TRBV3-1 (or the pseudogene TRBV3-2) with TRBJ1-1; no clear D. Trimming cost V 7 bases and J 3 bases, with 15 bases left between them. This CDR3 is built from 14 residues. Germline lookup yields CDR1 LGHDT and CDR2 YNNKEL (reference sequence). The CDR3 bases are TGTGCCAGCAAGCGAGGAGAGGGTGACACTGAAGCTTTCTTT. This sequence encodes CASKRGEGDTEAFF.

The chain joins TRBV5-4 to TRBJ1-4; D is possibly TRBD1 (5 bases). Germline V gene data show CDR1 as SGHNT and CDR2 as YYREEE (reference sequence). CDR3 length equals 13 residues. Deletions cut 0 bases from V and 8 bases from J, with 8 bases between. DNA for the CDR3: TGTGCCAGCAGCTTGGGACAGCAGGAAAAACTGTTTTTT. It translates to CASSLGQQEKLFF.